Below, 9 T cell receptor beta chains from the same sample are listed, as sequenced in a study of blood T cell repertoires in COVID-19. Generated by immunoSEQ multiplex PCR, the TCRdb table keeps only in-frame clones and is missing some. Counted here are approximately 140,000 clones, roughly 84% occurring once; the ten biggest clones make up roughly 2.2%. The sequencing sample was made of peripheral blood. These receptors were obtained from a man in his 70s with acute or convalescent COVID-19.

This clone was seen only a few times. The gene calls are TRBV11-2 and TRBJ1-1; the D is unclear. The CDR3 sequence is 12 residues long. Germline CDR1 and CDR2: SGHAT and FQNNGV. Trimming removed 5 bases at V and 2 bases at J, with 6 bases between. For the CDR3, the DNA is TGTGCCAGCAGCCAACATAACACTGAAGCTTTCTTT. Amino acids: CASSQHNTEAFF.

The chain is built from TRBV6-2 or TRBV6-3 and TRBJ2-1; 9 bases map to TRBD2. Germline lookup yields CDR1 MNHEY and CDR2 SVGEGT. CDR3 length equals 16 residues. With 4 bases clipped from V and 6 bases from J, the junction kept 10 bases outside the gene matches. The CDR3, as DNA: TGTGCCAGCAGTTCCCGACTAGCGGAAGCTGCCAATGAGCAGTTCTTC. Amino acid sequence: CASSSRLAEAANEQFF.

This chain links TRBV7-3 with TRBJ2-2, with D possibly being TRBD2 (6 bases). The V and J ends lost 5 bases and 2 bases respectively, with 9 bases between them. This CDR3 has 14 amino acids. From germline, CDR1 is SGHTA and CDR2 FQGTGA. CDR3 residues: CASSQLANTGELFF. The CDR3 DNA sequence: TGTGCCAGCAGCCAACTAGCTAACACCGGGGAGCTGTTTTTT.

This rearrangement joins TRBV5-4 to TRBJ1-2; D is perhaps TRBD1 (6 bases). Germline assignment: CDR1 SGHNT and CDR2 YYREEE (reference sequence). Trimming stripped 1 base from V and 8 bases from J, with 18 bases between. This CDR3 contains 15 residues. The CDR3 spells CASSLPLRDTGGYTF. DNA for the CDR3: TGTGCCAGCAGCTTGCCTCTCCGGGACACGGGCGGCTACACCTTC.

The CDR3 nucleotides are TGTGCCAGCTCACCGGGACAGGGGATCACCGGGGAGCTGTTTTTT. Translating it yields CASSPGQGITGELFF. The rearrangement uses TRBV18 and TRBJ2-2, with 10 nucleotides matching TRBD1. CDR1 is KGHSH and CDR2 is LQKENI in the germline V gene. Losses at the gene ends were 3 bases for V and 4 bases for J; bases not matched to a gene: 2. The CDR3 totals 15 residues.

The J gene is TRBJ2-4, the V gene TRBV29-1; D unclear. V lost 6 bases and J lost 6, with 15 bases in between. Germline CDR1 SQVTM, CDR2 ANQGSEA. The CDR3 consists of 13 residues. The CDR3 here is CSVLTAPGNIQYF. DNA for the CDR3: TGCAGCGTCCTCACAGCCCCAGGAAACATTCAGTACTTC.

This chain connects TRBV11-2 to TRBJ1-1; the D gene is possibly TRBD1 (5 bases). CDR1 is SGHAT, CDR2 FQNNGV, per germline. The CDR3 is made up of 14 amino acids. V shed 5 bases and J shed 7 bases, with 17 bases lying between them. The chain's CDR3 is CASSPPGLRNEAFF. DNA of the CDR3: TGTGCCAGCAGCCCTCCGGGACTTAGGAATGAAGCTTTCTTT.

This chain connects TRBV9 to TRBJ1-2; TRBD1 matches at 9 bases. Germline CDR1 is SGDLS and CDR2 is YYNGEE. After removal of 0 bases from V and 2 bases from J, the junction contained 5 bases not matched to a gene. The CDR3 consists of 16 residues. CDR3 amino acids: CASSVGWGQGNYGYTF. The CDR3 nucleotides are TGTGCCAGCAGCGTAGGGTGGGGACAGGGCAACTATGGCTACACCTTC.

This CDR3 is CASSETTGELFF. The CDR3 DNA reads TGTGCCAGCAGTGAGACAACCGGGGAGCTGTTTTTT. This chain connects TRBV2 to TRBJ2-2; D unclear. The CDR3 length is 12 residues. From germline, CDR1 is SNHLY and CDR2 FYNNEI. Trimming cost V 3 bases and J 5 bases, with 4 bases left between them.